The 8 T cell receptor beta chains given below trace back to one sample, sequenced in a study of cytomegalovirus exposure and HLA in healthy donors. The table came from immunoSEQ multiplex PCR; TCRdb's copy has only in-frame clones and leaves some out. The sample contains under 200,000 clones, 70% to 90% of which appear only once. Source material: PBMCs. These receptor sequences come from a woman between 18 and 29 years old in good health and CMV-seronegative.

The gene calls are TRBV4-3 and TRBJ1-5; the D gene is possibly TRBD1 (6 bases). Germline loops: CDR1 LGHNA, CDR2 YSLEER. Trimming shortened V by 0 bases and J by 5 bases, and 14 bases separated the two germline ends. There are 16 residues in the CDR3. In nucleotides, the CDR3 is TGCGCCAGCAGCCAAGATCTGGCCAGGGGCCATCAGCCCCAGCATTTT. Residues: CASSQDLARGHQPQHF.

The chain links TRBV19 to TRBJ1-2, with TRBD1 identical over 10 bases. The length of the CDR3 is 16 residues. V trimming: 8 bases; J trimming: 6 bases; junction bases outside the gene matches: 15. The germline V gene has CDR1 LNHDA and CDR2 SQIVND (reference sequence). As DNA, the CDR3 is TGTGCCAGTTGGGGAGGGAGGGGACAGGGGAGCCATGGCTACACCTTC. This encodes CASWGGRGQGSHGYTF.

The CDR3 bases are TGTGCCAGCAGCGGTAGCGGGAGCTCCTACAATGAGCAGTTCTTC. Protein sequence: CASSGSGSSYNEQFF. V and J are TRBV9 and TRBJ2-1; TRBD2 aligns across 9 bases. The CDR3 has 15 residues. Per the germline V gene, CDR1 is SGDLS and CDR2 is YYNGEE. The ends lost 3 bases at V and 0 bases at J; junction bases unmatched: 1.

This chain links TRBV6-4 with TRBJ1-2, with D possibly matching TRBD1 (6 bases). V lost 0 bases and J 8 bases, leaving 16 bases between the germline ends. The CDR3 extends over 15 amino acids. Germline CDR1 reads MRHNA; CDR2 reads SNTAGT. As DNA, the CDR3 is TGTGCCAGCAGTGACTCGGAACAGGGCACAGGAGGCTACACCTTC. This codes for CASSDSEQGTGGYTF.

This chain connects TRBV7-9 to TRBJ2-7; D is unresolved. The germline V gene has CDR1 SEHNR and CDR2 FQNEAQ (reference sequence). This CDR3 is built from 13 residues. Trimming stripped 1 base from V and 6 bases from J, with 10 bases between. CDR3: CASSLVALGEQYF. For the CDR3, the DNA is TGTGCCAGCAGCTTAGTCGCCCTCGGCGAGCAGTACTTC.

The gene calls are TRBV5-4 and TRBJ2-7, with D possibly matching TRBD2 (5 bases). CDR3 size: 14 residues. Germline-derived CDR1 and CDR2 are SGHNT and YYREEE (reference sequence). V lost 4 bases, J lost 1 base, and 12 bases lay in between. As DNA, the CDR3 is TGTGCCAGCAGCCCCCGAGCGGATTCCTACGAGCAGTACTTC. Its translation: CASSPRADSYEQYF.

A few counts support this clone. The chain links TRBV4-1 to TRBJ1-5, with D unclear. Trimming took 4 bases from V and 3 from J, leaving 7 bases between them. From germline, CDR1 is MGHRA and CDR2 YSYEKL. The length of the CDR3 is 13 residues. Written as DNA, the CDR3 is TGCGCCAGCAGCCTGATGGCCAATCAGCCCCAGCATTTT. It yields the protein CASSLMANQPQHF.

This rearrangement joins TRBV13 to TRBJ1-3; no clear D gene. This CDR3 has 14 residues. Between the trimmed V and J ends, which lost 5 bases and 0 bases, there was a span of 8 bases. Germline V gene data show CDR1 as PRHDT and CDR2 as FYEKMQ (reference sequence). In DNA, the CDR3 is TGTGCCAGCAGCCTTCCTTCCTCTGGAAACACCATATATTTT. It is translated as CASSLPSSGNTIYF.